This T cell receptor (beta chain) derives from a study of regulatory T cells in long-lasting Graves disease. The V and J ends lost 6 bases and 8 bases, in that order; junction bases with no gene match: 10. The CDR3 length is 15 residues. CDR1 is MGHRA, CDR2 YSYEKL, per germline. The table lists this clonotype with many counts. To make TCR beta libraries, researchers used iRepertoire HTBI primers and Arm-PCR of CDR3 regions. TCRdb processed the multiplex PCR reads anew with MiXCR; each CDR3 protein has one entry. The sample holds hundreds of thousands of distinct CDR3 sequences, 15% seen once. Time point: newly diagnosed GD, antithyroid drugs for less than 3 months. Following extraction of RNA from PBMCs, that RNA was used to make the TCR library. The same specimen was also included in a second study, on T cells in Graves' hyperthyroidism and ophthalmopathy.

The chain carries TRBV4-1 and TRBJ2-1, with 10 bases identical to TRBD1. The sequences come from peripheral blood mononuclear cells (PBMCs), collected at new diagnosis, from a patient treated with antithyroid drugs. This receptor was taken from a woman aged 40-49 years with Graves disease. CDR3 protein: CASRPRQGARDEQFF. The DNA for the CDR3 is TGCGCCAGCAGGCCCAGACAGGGGGCTAGGGATGAGCAGTTCTTC.